This T cell receptor (beta chain) was sequenced for a study of blood T cell repertoires in COVID-19. For the study at large: Sources were T cells, B-cell-depleted T cells, or PBMCs; the material itself was cDNA or gDNA.

The method was immunoSEQ multiplex PCR; TCRdb's version includes in-frame clones alone and lacks a portion of them. Here the sample spans 150,000 or so clones, roughly 70% being singletons. The CDR3 runs 12 residues. Trimming stripped 9 bases from V and 0 bases from J, with 8 bases between. Germline values: CDR1 LNHNV, CDR2 YYDKDF (reference sequence). V usage is TRBV15 and J usage is TRBJ2-5, with a tentative D call TRBD1 (5 bases). The origin of this receptor is a woman older than 75 with acute or convalescent COVID-19. The sequencing sample was made of peripheral blood. CDR3 coding DNA: TGTGCCACGGGGCGGTACCAAGAGACCCAGTACTTC. This codes for CATGRYQETQYF.